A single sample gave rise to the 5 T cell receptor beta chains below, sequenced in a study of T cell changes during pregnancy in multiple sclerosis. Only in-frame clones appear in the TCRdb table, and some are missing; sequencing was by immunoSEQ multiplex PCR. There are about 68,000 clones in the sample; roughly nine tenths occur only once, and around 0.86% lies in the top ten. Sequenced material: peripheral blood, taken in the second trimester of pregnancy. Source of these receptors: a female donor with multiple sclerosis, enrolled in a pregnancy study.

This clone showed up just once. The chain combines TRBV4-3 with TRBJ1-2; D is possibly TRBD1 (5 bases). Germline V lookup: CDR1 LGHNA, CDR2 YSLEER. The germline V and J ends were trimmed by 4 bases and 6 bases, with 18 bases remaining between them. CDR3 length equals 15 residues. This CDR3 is CASSPRDSPRDGYTF. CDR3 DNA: TGCGCCAGCAGCCCCAGGGACTCCCCGAGGGATGGCTACACCTTC.

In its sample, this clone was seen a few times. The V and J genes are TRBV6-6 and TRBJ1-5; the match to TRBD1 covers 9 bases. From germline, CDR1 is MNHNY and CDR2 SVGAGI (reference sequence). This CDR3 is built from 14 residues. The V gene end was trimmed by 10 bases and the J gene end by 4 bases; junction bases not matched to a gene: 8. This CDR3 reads CATQGDRVNQPQHF. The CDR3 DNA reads TGTGCCACCCAGGGGGACAGGGTAAATCAGCCCCAGCATTTT.

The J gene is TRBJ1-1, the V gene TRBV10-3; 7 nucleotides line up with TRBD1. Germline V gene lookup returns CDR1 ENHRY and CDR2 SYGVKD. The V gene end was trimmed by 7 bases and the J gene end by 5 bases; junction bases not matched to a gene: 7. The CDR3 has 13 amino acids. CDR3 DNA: TGTGCCATCACCGACAGGGAGTTTACTGAAGCTTTCTTT. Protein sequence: CAITDREFTEAFF.

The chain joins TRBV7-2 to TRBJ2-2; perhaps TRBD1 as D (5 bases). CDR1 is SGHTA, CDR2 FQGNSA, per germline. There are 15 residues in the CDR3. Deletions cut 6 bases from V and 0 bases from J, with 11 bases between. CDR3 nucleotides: TGTGCCAGCAGACGACAGATTTCGAACACCGGGGAGCTGTTTTTT. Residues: CASRRQISNTGELFF.

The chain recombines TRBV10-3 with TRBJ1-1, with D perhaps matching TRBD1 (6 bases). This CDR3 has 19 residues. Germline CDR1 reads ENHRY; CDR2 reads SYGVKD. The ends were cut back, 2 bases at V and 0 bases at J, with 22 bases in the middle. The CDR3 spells CAISEVSIRGILLNTEAFF. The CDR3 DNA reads TGTGCCATCAGTGAGGTCTCCATAAGGGGGATCTTACTGAACACTGAAGCTTTCTTT.